Shown below are 14 T cell receptor beta chains from a single sample sequenced in a study of T cells after yellow fever vaccination (dated by TCRdb to about 2019). Libraries came from 5' RACE. Instrument used: Illumina NovaSeq 6000. TCRdb itself trimmed the public reads at Q25 with fastp, ran MiXCR and retained productive beta chains. Rows merge per CDR3 protein into single entries with the most common DNA and genes. The sample table shows approximately 260,000 distinct CDR3 sequences, and about 5.2% are seen once. The ten largest clones represent about 3.5% of the sample. The meaning of the sample's treatment or condition label: live attenuated yellow fever vaccine strain. Source: CD4+ T cells sorted from PBMCs, taken on the day of the yellow fever booster vaccination. These receptors were obtained from a man younger than 35 who received the YFV17D yellow fever vaccine.

This clonotype was found many times. The chain joins TRBV14 to TRBJ2-1, with D possibly being TRBD1 or TRBD2 (6 bases each). Germline CDR1 and CDR2: SGHDN and FVKESK. This CDR3 region has 12 residues. Trimming shortened V by 4 bases and J by 9 bases, and 10 bases separated the two germline ends. CDR3 in amino acids: CASSPGGREQFF. Written as DNA, the CDR3 is TGTGCCAGCAGCCCTGGGGGGCGTGAGCAGTTCTTC.

Ten or more counts support this clonotype. The gene calls are TRBV20-1 and TRBJ1-2; maybe TRBD1 (6 bases). Trimming removed 0 bases at V and 5 bases at J, with 16 bases between. The germline V gene has CDR1 DFQATT and CDR2 SNEGSKA (reference sequence). The CDR3 has 15 residues. The CDR3 is CSARDLRGQFYGYTF. CDR3 DNA: TGCAGTGCTAGAGATCTGCGGGGGCAGTTTTATGGCTACACCTTC.

This clonotype was recorded at least ten times. This chain joins TRBV12-3 or TRBV12-4 and TRBJ1-2; D unclear. CDR3 length equals 13 residues. V dropped 4 bases and J dropped 4 bases, with 10 bases sitting between them. CDR3 sequence reads: CASSSAWAYGYTF. The CDR3 DNA is TGTGCCAGCAGTTCGGCCTGGGCCTATGGCTACACCTTC.

The rearrangement uses TRBV11-2 and TRBJ2-7; D is unresolved. This CDR3 comprises 15 residues. With 1 base removed from V and 5 bases from J, the gap between germline ends came to 15 bases. Germline CDR1 is SGHAT and CDR2 is FQNNGV. The CDR3 protein is CASSLVGARIHEQYF. The CDR3 DNA reads as TGTGCCAGCAGCTTAGTAGGAGCCAGGATCCACGAGCAGTACTTC. The variable domain in full, with the rest retrieved from reference TRBV11-2 and TRBJ2-7, is EAGVAQSPRYKIIEKRQSVAFWCNPISGHATLYWYQQILGQGPKLLIQFQNNGVVDDSQLPKDRFSAERLKGVDSTLKIQPAKLEDSAVYLCASSLVGARIHEQYFGPGTRLTVT.

At least ten counts were recorded for this clonotype. The chain combines TRBV9 with TRBJ2-3; D is tentatively TRBD1 or TRBD2 (5 bases each). There are 14 residues in the CDR3. In germline, CDR1 is SGDLS, CDR2 YYNGEE. Deletions cut 1 base from V and 6 bases from J, with 12 bases between. This CDR3 reads CASSVNGGLDTQYF. CDR3 DNA: TGTGCCAGCAGCGTAAATGGGGGTTTGGATACGCAGTATTTT.

This clonotype was recorded a few times. This chain joins TRBV25-1 and TRBJ2-7, with D possibly TRBD2 on 5 matching bases. The CDR3 is 13 residues long. Germline lookup yields CDR1 MGHDK and CDR2 SYGVNS. Trimming shortened V by 3 bases and J by 3 bases, and 9 bases separated the two germline ends. The CDR3 bases are TGTGCCAGCAGTGACCCTCGGGACTACGAGCAGTACTTC. As protein: CASSDPRDYEQYF.

This clonotype occurred a few times. This chain connects TRBV7-9 to TRBJ1-4; 12 bases align to TRBD1. V was clipped by 3 bases and J by 8 bases; unmatched bases: 4. The CDR3 spans 15 residues. The germline CDR1 and CDR2 sequences are SEHNR and FQNEAQ (reference sequence). In DNA form, the CDR3 reads TGTGCCAGCAGCTTGGACGGGACAGGGGGCGAAAAACTGTTTTTT. As protein: CASSLDGTGGEKLFF.

This clonotype has just a few counts. V is TRBV7-3 and J is TRBJ2-5, with a possible D match to TRBD2 (6 bases). CDR1 and CDR2 (germline): SGHTA, FQGTGA. This CDR3 contains 15 residues. Trimming pared 2 bases from V and 6 bases from J, leaving 16 bases between. The CDR3 is CASSLDPGLPQTQYF. The CDR3 DNA sequence: TGTGCCAGCAGCTTAGATCCGGGACTCCCACAGACCCAGTACTTC.

As to this clonotype: At one of its ends the junction is not consistent with the germline gene, which may arise from a read error. CDR3: CAISESPGGGENTEAYF. In DNA, the CDR3 is TGTGCCATCAGTGAGTCTCCGGGTGGCGGTGAGAACACTGAAGCTTACTTT. The rearrangement uses TRBV10-3 and TRBJ1-1; D unresolved. The CDR3 covers 17 residues. The germline CDR1 and CDR2 sequences are ENHRY and SYGVKD.

This clonotype was observed a few times. The chain recombines TRBV5-8 with TRBJ1-4; D is unresolved. The V gene lost 0 bases and the J gene lost 8 bases, with 11 bases spanning the gap. The CDR3 has 14 residues. CDR1 is SGHTS, CDR2 YDEGEE, per germline. The CDR3 DNA reads TGTGCCAGCAGCTTGGCTGGGGTAACGGAAAAACTGTTTTTT. Amino acid sequence: CASSLAGVTEKLFF.

This clonotype showed up just a few times. V is TRBV18 and J is TRBJ1-4; no clear D. This CDR3 comprises 14 residues. The germline gives CDR1 KGHSH, CDR2 LQKENI. The V end was cut by 0 bases, the J end by 2 bases, with 4 bases between. The CDR3 protein is CASSPPGTNEKLFF. DNA of the CDR3: TGTGCCAGCTCACCACCCGGGACTAATGAAAAACTGTTTTTT.

This clonotype was seen many times. This chain joins TRBV7-2 and TRBJ2-2; tentatively, D is TRBD1 or TRBD2 (6 bases each). CDR1 SGHTA and CDR2 FQGNSA come from the germline V gene. With 5 bases removed from V and 3 bases from J, the gap between germline ends came to 19 bases. The CDR3 contains 17 residues. CDR3 protein: CASSKVGGAGHTGELFF. The CDR3 DNA reads as TGTGCCAGCAGCAAAGTCGGGGGCGCGGGTCACACCGGGGAGCTGTTTTTT.

The rearrangement uses TRBV5-1 and TRBJ2-7; TRBD1 might be the D (5 bases). The germline V and J ends were trimmed by 4 bases and 0 bases, with 23 bases remaining between them. Germline V gene data show CDR1 as SGHRS and CDR2 as YFSETQ. This CDR3 spans 18 amino acids. This CDR3 is CASSLRRGNSRGSYEQYF. The CDR3 DNA reads as TGCGCCAGCAGCCTACGCAGAGGAAACTCAAGGGGCTCCTACGAGCAGTACTTC.

The chain has TRBV28 and TRBJ1-2; TRBD1 matches 9 bases. CDR1 and CDR2 from the germline V gene are MDHEN and SYDVKM. The trim removed 6 bases at V and 10 bases at J, leaving 9 bases unmatched. This CDR3 spans 13 amino acids. CDR3 coding DNA: TGTGCCAGCAGAACCGGGACAGGGCTATTCTACACCTTC. This encodes CASRTGTGLFYTF.